Each of the 2 T cell receptor beta chains below was sequenced from the same sample in a study of blood T cell repertoires in COVID-19. Measured with immunoSEQ multiplex PCR; TCRdb has only the in-frame clones, and not every one. Altogether over 150,000 clones are present, roughly four fifths being singletons, with the ten largest covering roughly 7.5%. Sample: peripheral blood. These receptors all come from a woman in her 70s with COVID-19, enrolled during active disease.

For the CDR3, the DNA is TGTGCCAGCAGCTTGAGCCGGACTAGCACAGATACGCAGTATTTT. This gives the protein CASSLSRTSTDTQYF. The chain uses TRBV7-2 and TRBJ2-3; D might be TRBD2 (5 bases). The length of the CDR3 is 15 residues. V shed 3 bases and J shed 0 bases, with 10 bases lying between them. The germline V gene has CDR1 SGHTA and CDR2 FQGNSA.

The chain recombines TRBV7-2 with TRBJ2-7, with TRBD2 matching over 7 bases. Germline loops: CDR1 SGHTA, CDR2 FQGNSA. The CDR3 sequence is 15 residues long. Trimming removed 2 bases from V and 7 bases from J; junction bases left unmatched: 11. The chain's CDR3 is CASSLYSSGAGEQYF. Written as DNA, the CDR3 is TGTGCCAGCAGCTTATATTCTAGCGGTGCGGGGGAGCAGTACTTC.